The 23 T cell receptor beta chains in this list originate from one sample, sequenced in a study of a mutant IDH1 vaccine in newly diagnosed glioma. Time point: week 35, safety follow-up. One vaccine dose held 300 ug of mutant IDH1 20-mer peptide and came with topical imiquimod. For these TCRs, the target antigens are not known. Clones were read by immunoSEQ multiplex PCR, and TCRdb kept only the in-frame ones, dropping some. The table lists 60,000 to 65,000 clones, around 84% of them singletons, with less than 4.5% in the top ten. The source was PBMCs, collected from a glioma patient whose treatment included an IDH1 peptide vaccine. All receptors come from a man younger than 45 with glioma.

The rearrangement links TRBV5-6 to TRBJ1-1; D is uncertain. Germline CDR1 is SGHDT and CDR2 is YYEEEE. V lost 4 bases and J lost 1, with 11 bases in between. The CDR3 consists of 14 residues. CDR3 protein: CASSRLSSNTEAFF. CDR3 bases: TGTGCCAGCAGCAGGCTATCCTCGAACACTGAAGCTTTCTTT.

The J gene is TRBJ1-5, the V gene TRBV15; no reliable D call. V gave up 0 bases and J gave up 5 bases, with 11 bases separating them. CDR3 length: 15 residues. Looked up from germline, CDR1 is LNHNV and CDR2 is YYDKDF (reference sequence). The CDR3 is CATSREGSSYQPQHF. CDR3 DNA: TGTGCCACCAGCAGAGAGGGCAGTTCATATCAGCCCCAGCATTTT.

J is TRBJ2-3 and V is TRBV6-1; D is ambiguous. This CDR3 comprises 13 residues. The germline gives CDR1 MNHNS, CDR2 SASEGT. Trimming shortened V by 6 bases and J by 1 base, and 8 bases separated the two germline ends. The CDR3 loop reads CASSPYRTDTQYF. Here the CDR3 DNA reads TGTGCCAGCAGCCCCTACCGCACAGATACGCAGTATTTT.

The chain joins TRBV11-2 to TRBJ2-1; D is tentatively TRBD1 or TRBD2 (5 bases each). The germline V gene has CDR1 SGHAT and CDR2 FQNNGV. The CDR3 is 15 amino acids. V was pared by 3 bases and J by 4 bases, with 13 bases between. The CDR3 coding sequence is TGTGCCAGCAGCTTGGGGGACCCCCGTTACAATGAGCAGTTCTTC. Its protein is CASSLGDPRYNEQFF. Complete variable domain (other parts from reference TRBV11-2 and TRBJ2-1): EAGVAQSPRYKIIEKRQSVAFWCNPISGHATLYWYQQILGQGPKLLIQFQNNGVVDDSQLPKDRFSAERLKGVDSTLKIQPAKLEDSAVYLCASSLGDPRYNEQFFGPGTRLTVL.

A single count supports this clone. This rearrangement joins TRBV7-9 to TRBJ1-2, with D possibly being TRBD1 (5 bases). The length of the CDR3 is 15 residues. Germline CDR1 and CDR2: SEHNR and FQNEAQ (reference sequence). V lost 4 bases, J lost 5 bases, and 17 bases lay in between. The CDR3 coding sequence is TGTGCCAGCAGCTCCACCGGGACGGGGAAGTATGGCTACACCTTC. Protein sequence: CASSSTGTGKYGYTF.

This chain joins TRBV6-1 and TRBJ1-2, with a tentative D call TRBD1 (5 bases). This CDR3 region has 15 residues. V was clipped by 0 bases and J by 4 bases, with 12 bases between them. The germline V gene has CDR1 MNHNS and CDR2 SASEGT. The CDR3: CASSEAPQEIYGYTF. DNA of the CDR3: TGTGCCAGCAGTGAAGCGCCACAGGAGATCTATGGCTACACCTTC.

In DNA form, the CDR3 reads TGTGCCAGCAGCCTTGGGGGAGGGACAGATACGCAGTATTTT. Its translation: CASSLGGGTDTQYF. The gene calls are TRBV4-2 and TRBJ2-3; 7 bases are shared with TRBD2. After removal of 4 bases from V and 3 bases from J, the junction contained 4 bases not matched to a gene. Germline CDR1 LGHNA, CDR2 YNFKEQ. This CDR3 contains 14 residues.

This clone was counted a single time. The chain couples TRBV5-5 to TRBJ2-7; D remains unclear. The CDR3 loop spans 13 amino acids. V lost 1 base and J 1 base, leaving 6 bases between the germline ends. From germline, CDR1 is SGHKS and CDR2 YYEKEE (reference sequence). The CDR3 DNA reads TGTGCCAGCAGCTTGTACAGTTCCTACGAGCAGTACTTC. As protein: CASSLYSSYEQYF. The full variable domain, in which reference TRBV5-5 and TRBJ2-7 provide the parts outside the CDR3, is DAGVTQSPTHLIKTRGQQVTLRCSPISGHKSVSWYQQVLGQGPQFIFQYYEKEERGRGNFPDRFSARQFPNYSSELNVNALLLGDSALYLCASSLYSSYEQYFGPGTRLTVT.

This clone was counted once. This chain joins TRBV27 and TRBJ2-2, with D possibly TRBD2 on 6 matching bases. The V and J ends lost 3 bases and 5 bases respectively, with 19 bases between them. CDR1 is MNHEY, CDR2 SMNVEV, per germline (reference sequence). The CDR3 sequence is 17 residues long. The CDR3 DNA is TGTGCCAGCAGTTTGAGGGGAGCTGCGGGGCGTACCGGGGAGCTGTTTTTT. It translates to CASSLRGAAGRTGELFF.

CDR3 loop: CASSERQGAYNEQFF. CDR3 nucleotide sequence: TGTGCCAGCAGTGAAAGGCAGGGGGCCTACAATGAGCAGTTCTTC. The chain links TRBV2 to TRBJ2-1; TRBD1 aligns across 7 bases. The CDR3 has 15 amino acids. Germline-derived CDR1 and CDR2 are SNHLY and FYNNEI. V gave up 2 bases and J gave up 2 bases; unmatched junction bases: 3.

V is TRBV5-6 and J is TRBJ2-4, with no clear D. The CDR3 is 14 amino acids. V was clipped by 0 bases and J by 0 bases, with 4 bases between them. Germline V lookup: CDR1 SGHDT, CDR2 YYEEEE. For the CDR3, the DNA is TGTGCCAGCAGCTTGGCCGGAGCCAAAAACATTCAGTACTTC. Amino acid sequence: CASSLAGAKNIQYF.

The rearrangement uses TRBV6-1 and TRBJ2-7; D call uncertain. The CDR3 is 11 residues long. Germline V CDR1 and CDR2: MNHNS, SASEGT. The V and J ends lost 0 bases and 3 bases respectively, with 0 bases between them. CDR3 region: CASSEAYEQYF. CDR3 DNA sequence: TGTGCCAGCAGTGAAGCCTACGAGCAGTACTTC.

This clone has only a few counts. The chain is built from TRBV7-9 and TRBJ1-6; no definite D call. CDR3 size: 12 residues. Germline loops: CDR1 SEHNR, CDR2 FQNEAQ (reference sequence). Trimming took 1 base from V and 8 from J, leaving 3 bases between them. The CDR3: CASSLDDSPLHF. CDR3 nucleotides: TGTGCCAGCAGCTTAGACGATTCACCCCTCCACTTT. Combining the CDR3 with reference TRBV7-9 and TRBJ1-6 gives the whole variable domain DTGVSQNPRHKITKRGQNVTFRCDPISEHNRLYWYRQTLGQGPEFLTYFQNEAQLEKSRLLSDRFSAERPKGSFSTLEIQRTEQGDSAMYLCASSLDDSPLHFGNGTRLTVT.

The rearrangement links TRBV5-5 to TRBJ1-5; no definite D call. V was clipped by 4 bases and J by 2 bases, with 16 bases between them. Germline V gene lookup returns CDR1 SGHKS and CDR2 YYEKEE (reference sequence). The CDR3 spans 16 residues. Here the CDR3 DNA reads TGTGCCAGCAGCGCAAGCGGGATTGGAGGCAATCAGCCCCAGCATTTT. This encodes CASSASGIGGNQPQHF.

The chain couples TRBV21-1 to TRBJ1-1. TRBV21-1 is a pseudogene locus. This CDR3 spans 14 amino acids. The CDR3 spells CASSLGGEGTEAFF. As DNA, the CDR3 is TGTGCCAGCAGCCTGGGGGGGGAAGGCACTGAAGCTTTCTTT.

This sequence joins TRBV19 and TRBJ2-4, with D unclear. CDR1 LNHDA and CDR2 SQIVND come from the germline V gene (reference sequence). The CDR3 contains 13 residues. V was clipped by 3 bases and J by 1 base, with 4 bases between them. CDR3 in DNA: TGTGCCAGTAGTATCAGCGCCAAAAACATTCAGTACTTC. This gives the protein CASSISAKNIQYF.

The V call is TRBV12-5, the J call TRBJ2-7; D not certain. Germline V gene sequence: CDR1 LGHNT, CDR2 FRNRAP. The CDR3 covers 15 residues. The ends were cut back, 11 bases at V and 1 base at J, with 21 bases in the middle. CDR3 nucleotide sequence: TGTGCTTTTGCGATGACAACAGAGCCTTCCTACGAGCAGTACTTC. Translation: CAFAMTTEPSYEQYF.

This chain connects TRBV4-1 to TRBJ1-2; tentative D call: TRBD1 (5 bases). CDR1 and CDR2 from the germline V gene are MGHRA and YSYEKL. There are 19 residues in the CDR3. With 0 bases removed from V and 1 base from J, the gap between germline ends came to 21 bases. The CDR3 loop reads CASSQDWGPFNHFNYGYTF. CDR3 sequence (DNA): TGCGCCAGCAGCCAAGATTGGGGACCTTTCAACCACTTTAACTATGGCTACACCTTC.

This sequence joins TRBV18 and TRBJ2-5; 7 bases align to TRBD1. The germline V gene has CDR1 KGHSH and CDR2 LQKENI. Trimming took 0 bases from V and 6 from J; bases not matched to a gene: 4. This CDR3 region has 14 residues. The CDR3 protein is CASSPPGQSQTQYF. The CDR3 DNA reads as TGTGCCAGCTCACCACCGGGACAGTCCCAGACCCAGTACTTC.

The chain couples TRBV18 to TRBJ1-2; maybe TRBD1 (5 bases). The germline gives CDR1 KGHSH, CDR2 LQKENI. V lost 3 bases to trimming and J lost 5 bases, with 16 bases between them. The CDR3 is 15 residues long. The CDR3 loop is CASSPGAGPLYGYTF. CDR3 bases: TGTGCCAGCTCACCCGGGGCAGGGCCCTTATATGGCTACACCTTC.

The sample holds a few counts of this clone. The rearrangement uses TRBV6-1 and TRBJ2-3; 11 bases fit TRBD2. The CDR3 totals 15 residues. V lost 5 bases and J lost 2; bases outside the gene matches: 3. Germline CDR1 and CDR2: MNHNS and SASEGT. The chain's CDR3 is CASSLTSGATDTQYF. As DNA, the CDR3 is TGTGCCAGCAGTCTGACTAGCGGGGCCACAGATACGCAGTATTTT.

This sequence joins TRBV10-3 and TRBJ1-4, with a tentative D call TRBD1 (6 bases). This CDR3 is built from 14 residues. V lost 3 bases to trimming and J lost 4 bases, with 9 bases between them. CDR1 and CDR2 (germline): ENHRY, SYGVKD. The chain's CDR3 is CAISDGQSNEKLFF. The CDR3 nucleotides are TGTGCCATCAGTGATGGACAGAGTAATGAAAAACTGTTTTTT.

The V and J genes are TRBV25-1 and TRBJ1-4, with a possible D match to TRBD1 (6 bases). Trimming stripped 5 bases from V and 8 bases from J, with 15 bases between. This CDR3 has 14 residues. The germline V gene encodes CDR1 MGHDK and CDR2 SYGVNS. CDR3 sequence: CASSLYRDEEKLFF. CDR3 nucleotide sequence: TGTGCCAGCAGTCTTTACAGGGATGAAGAAAAACTGTTTTTT.